The clone carrying this T cell receptor beta chain was counted at least ten times. The sample originates from a study of early T cells in non-severe SARS-CoV-2 infection. Study summary: Sequencing was performed on bulk RNA from unsorted whole blood, leaving chains unpaired.

In the library, individual cDNA molecules carried attached unique molecular identifiers. TCRdb passed the 5' RACE reads through MiXCR, listing each CDR3 protein once. The sample lists roughly 70,000 distinct CDR3 sequences, about 17% seen once, with roughly 9% in the top ten. The source material was whole blood, sampled at baseline. The TCR sequence derives from an adult who was a healthcare worker with PCR-confirmed SARS-CoV-2 infection or an uninfected control (not recorded which).

This CDR3 reads CASSRDRSSEAFF. The CDR3 bases are TGTGCCAGCAGCCGGGACAGGAGCTCTGAAGCTTTCTTT. This chain uses TRBV11-2 with TRBJ1-1; 8 bases match TRBD1. Germline V lookup: CDR1 SGHAT, CDR2 FQNNGV. The V and J ends lost 5 bases and 6 bases, in that order; junction bases with no gene match: 5. CDR3 length: 13 amino acids.